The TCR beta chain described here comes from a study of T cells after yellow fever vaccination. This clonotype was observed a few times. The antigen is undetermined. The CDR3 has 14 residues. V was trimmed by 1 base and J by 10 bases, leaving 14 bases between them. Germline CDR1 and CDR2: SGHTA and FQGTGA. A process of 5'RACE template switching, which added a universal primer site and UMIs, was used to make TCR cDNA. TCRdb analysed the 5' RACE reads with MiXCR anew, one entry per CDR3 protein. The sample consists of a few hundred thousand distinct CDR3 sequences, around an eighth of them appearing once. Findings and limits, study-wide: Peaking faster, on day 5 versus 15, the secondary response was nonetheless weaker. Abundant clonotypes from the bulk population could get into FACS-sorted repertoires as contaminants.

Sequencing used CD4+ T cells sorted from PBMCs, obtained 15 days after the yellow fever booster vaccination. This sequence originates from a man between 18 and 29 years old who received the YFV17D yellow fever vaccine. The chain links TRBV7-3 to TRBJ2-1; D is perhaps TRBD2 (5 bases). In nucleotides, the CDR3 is TGTGCCAGCAGCTTAAACCCGGGATTCGGGGAGCAGTTCTTC. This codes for CASSLNPGFGEQFF. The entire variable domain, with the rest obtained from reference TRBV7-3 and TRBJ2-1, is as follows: GAGVSQTPSNKVTEKGKYVELRCDPISGHTALYWYRQSLGQGPEFLIYFQGTGAADDSGLPNDRFFAVRPEGSVSTLKIQRTERGDSAVYLCASSLNPGFGEQFFGPGTRLTVL.